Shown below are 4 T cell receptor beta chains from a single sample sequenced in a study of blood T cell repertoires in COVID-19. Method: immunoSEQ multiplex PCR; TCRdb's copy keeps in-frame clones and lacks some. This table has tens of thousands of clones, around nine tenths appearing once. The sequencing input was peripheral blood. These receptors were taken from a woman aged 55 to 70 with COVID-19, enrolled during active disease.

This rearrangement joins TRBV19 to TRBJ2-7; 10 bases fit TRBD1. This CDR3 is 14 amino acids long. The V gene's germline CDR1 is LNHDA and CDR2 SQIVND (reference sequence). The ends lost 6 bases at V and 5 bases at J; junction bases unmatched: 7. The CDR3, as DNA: TGTGCCAGTAGCCGGGGACAGGGGATCCACGAGCAGTACTTC. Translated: CASSRGQGIHEQYF.

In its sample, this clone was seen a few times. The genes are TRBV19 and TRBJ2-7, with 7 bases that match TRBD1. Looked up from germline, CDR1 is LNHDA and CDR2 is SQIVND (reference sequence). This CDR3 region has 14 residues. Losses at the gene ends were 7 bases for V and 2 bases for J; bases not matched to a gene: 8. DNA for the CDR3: TGTGCCAGTAAAAGACAGGGTGGACCCTACGAGCAGTACTTC. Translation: CASKRQGGPYEQYF.

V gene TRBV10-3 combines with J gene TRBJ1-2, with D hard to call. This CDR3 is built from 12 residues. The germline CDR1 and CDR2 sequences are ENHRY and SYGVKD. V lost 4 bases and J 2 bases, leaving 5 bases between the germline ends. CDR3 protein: CAISVQNYGYTF. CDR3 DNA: TGTGCCATCAGTGTACAGAACTATGGCTACACCTTC.

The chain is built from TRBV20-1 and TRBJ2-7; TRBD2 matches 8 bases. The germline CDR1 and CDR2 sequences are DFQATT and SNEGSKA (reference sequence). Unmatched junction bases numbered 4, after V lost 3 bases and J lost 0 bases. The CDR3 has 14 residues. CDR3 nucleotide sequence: TGCAGTGCTAGTGTCGGGGGGGCCTCCTACGAGCAGTACTTC. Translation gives CSASVGGASYEQYF.